This entry features one TCR beta chain sequence. The target antigen is unknown. Donation came from healthy Caucasian individuals in Russia who were aged roughly 6 to 95. The authors isolated at least 6.5 million PBMCs per sample. This record belongs to a study of blood T cells in healthy people across ages. A second roughly 6 to 11 cycle PCR used barcoded and J-beta primers. Each cDNA molecule was tagged by a template-switch adaptor that had 12 random nucleotides. TCRdb processed the 5' RACE reads anew with MiXCR; each CDR3 protein has one entry. The table lists over 500,000 distinct CDR3 sequences, under 65% of them singletons. Findings of the study overall: Because donor CMV status was unknown, expanded clonotype changes were possibly confounded.

The sample comprised blood. This receptor was obtained from a woman over 75 in good health.

The CDR3 coding sequence is TGCAGTACTTATTACCCGTTAGCGGAAGAGGGGGCTGAGCAGTTCTTC. It is translated as CSTYYPLAEEGAEQFF. This chain connects TRBV20-1 to TRBJ2-1; possibly TRBD1 for D (7 bases). The CDR3 spans 16 residues. V gave up 8 bases and J gave up 9 bases, with 29 bases separating them. Germline V gene data show CDR1 as DFQATT and CDR2 as SNEGSKA (reference sequence).